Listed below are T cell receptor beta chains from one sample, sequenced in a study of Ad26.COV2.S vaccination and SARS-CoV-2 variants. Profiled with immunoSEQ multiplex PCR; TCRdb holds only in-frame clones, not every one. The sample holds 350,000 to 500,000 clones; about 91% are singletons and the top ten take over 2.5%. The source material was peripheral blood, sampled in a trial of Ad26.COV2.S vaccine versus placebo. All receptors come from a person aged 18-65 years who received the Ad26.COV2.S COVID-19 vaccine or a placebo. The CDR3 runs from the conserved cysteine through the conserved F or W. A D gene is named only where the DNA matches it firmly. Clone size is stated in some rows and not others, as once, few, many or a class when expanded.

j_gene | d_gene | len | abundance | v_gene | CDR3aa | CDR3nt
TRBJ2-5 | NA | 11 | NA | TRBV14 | CASSQWETQYF | TGTGCCAGCAGCCAATGGGAGACCCAGTACTTC
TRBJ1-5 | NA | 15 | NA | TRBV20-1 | CSASGHFNSNQPQHF | TGCAGTGCTAGTGGCCACTTCAATAGCAATCAGCCCCAGCATTTT
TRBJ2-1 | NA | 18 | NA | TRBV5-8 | CASSPLSGGGSRYNEQFF | TGTGCCAGCAGCCCCCTTTCAGGGGGGGGCTCGAGGTACAATGAGCAGTTCTTC
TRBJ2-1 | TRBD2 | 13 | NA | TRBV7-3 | CASSLAGNNEQFF | TGTGCCAGCAGCCTAGCGGGGAACAATGAGCAGTTCTTC
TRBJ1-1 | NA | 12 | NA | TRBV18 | CASSPPGTEAFF | TGTGCCAGCTCACCACCGGGCACTGAAGCTTTCTTT
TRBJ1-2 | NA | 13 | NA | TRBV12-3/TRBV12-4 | CATRGGASYGYTF | TGTGCCACAAGGGGGGGAGCAAGCTATGGCTACACCTTC
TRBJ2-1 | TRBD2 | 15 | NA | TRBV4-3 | CASSLAGGSFYEQFF | TGCGCCAGCAGCCTAGCGGGAGGCAGTTTCTATGAGCAGTTCTTC
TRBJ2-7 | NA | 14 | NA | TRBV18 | CASSPAGGRYEQYF | TGTGCCAGCTCACCAGCTGGGGGAAGGTACGAGCAGTACTTC
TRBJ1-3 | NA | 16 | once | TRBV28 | CASTGGLLSSGNTIYF | TGTGCCAGCACGGGGGGACTGTTGAGCTCTGGAAACACCATATATTTT
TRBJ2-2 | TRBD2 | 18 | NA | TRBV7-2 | CASSLLIGLAGADGELFF | TGTGCCAGCAGCTTATTGATAGGGCTAGCGGGAGCCGACGGGGAGCTGTTTTTT
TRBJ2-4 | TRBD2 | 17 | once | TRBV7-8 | CASSQGLSGGTQNIQYF | TGTGCCAGCAGCCAGGGACTCAGCGGGGGGACCCAGAACATTCAGTACTTC
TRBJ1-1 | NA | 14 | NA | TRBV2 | CASSELRGSAEAFF | TGTGCCAGCAGTGAATTGCGAGGTAGCGCTGAAGCTTTCTTT
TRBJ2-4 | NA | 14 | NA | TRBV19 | CASRPRGAKNIQYF | TGTGCCAGTAGGCCCCGAGGAGCCAAAAACATTCAGTACTTC
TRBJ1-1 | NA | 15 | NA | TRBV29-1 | CSVKSVLRTNTEAFF | TGCAGCGTGAAAAGCGTACTTAGAACGAACACTGAAGCTTTCTTT